These 22 T cell receptor beta chains were all obtained from the same sample, sequenced in a study of cytomegalovirus exposure and HLA in healthy donors (dated by TCRdb to 2016 to 2017). The library was produced with the immunoSEQ multiplex PCR assay. Entries here come from immuneACCESS through TCRdb and include only in-frame sequences with V and J called. Some clones fail to appear in such tables; in the studies checked, an unresolved V gene covers under half of the shortfall, and the cause of the remainder is unknown. The sample table records 200,000 to 300,000 clones; roughly 88% of these occur just once. In total, the top ten clones hold around 3.1% of the sample. Sequenced: PBMCs. Receptors originate from a woman aged 25 to 39 in good health and CMV-seronegative.

This clone was detected a few times. The rearrangement uses TRBV25-1 and TRBJ2-3; 9 positions match TRBD1. From germline, CDR1 is MGHDK and CDR2 SYGVNS. Losses at the gene ends were 6 bases for V and 3 bases for J; bases not matched to a gene: 4. The CDR3 has 14 amino acids. Written as DNA, the CDR3 is TGTGCCAGCAGCCCGGGACAGGGAACAGATACGCAGTATTTT. Its translation is CASSPGQGTDTQYF.

The chain couples TRBV5-4 to TRBJ2-5; 8 positions agree with TRBD2. V lost 3 bases and J lost 2; bases outside the gene matches: 12. The CDR3 length is 17 residues. Germline V gene data show CDR1 as SGHNT and CDR2 as YYREEE (reference sequence). CDR3 in DNA: TGTGCCAGCAGCTCAGGAGGGTCTGCGGGGGGACAAGAGACCCAGTACTTC. This sequence encodes CASSSGGSAGGQETQYF.

The CDR3 here is CASSQGRDSPYEQYF. The CDR3 DNA sequence: TGCGCCAGCAGCCAAGGACGTGACAGCCCCTACGAGCAGTACTTC. This rearrangement joins TRBV4-3 to TRBJ2-7, with TRBD1 as a possible D gene (5 bases). V was shortened by 1 base and J by 2 bases, with 12 bases between the two germline ends. Germline V lookup: CDR1 LGHNA, CDR2 YSLEER. The CDR3 loop spans 15 amino acids.

The chain links TRBV29-1 to TRBJ1-3; D gene unclear. This CDR3 region has 13 residues. V was shortened by 7 bases and J by 0 bases, with 10 bases between the two germline ends. Looked up from germline, CDR1 is SQVTM and CDR2 is ANQGSEA. CDR3 sequence (DNA): TGCAGCGCCGCAGCTAGCTCTGGAAACACCATATATTTT. Its translation is CSAAASSGNTIYF.

The genes are TRBV7-9 and TRBJ1-1, with 7 bases fitting TRBD1. CDR1 and CDR2 from the germline V gene are SEHNR and FQNEAQ (reference sequence). V shed 5 bases and J 3 bases; nucleotides not matched to a gene: 3. This CDR3 has 13 residues. The CDR3 protein is CASSRDSHTEAFF. The CDR3 DNA reads TGTGCCAGCAGCCGGGACAGTCACACTGAAGCTTTCTTT.

In its sample, this clone was seen once. The J gene is TRBJ1-5, the V gene TRBV5-1; weak D call: TRBD1 (6 bases). Deletions cut 4 bases from V and 0 bases from J, with 26 bases between. The germline V gene has CDR1 SGHRS and CDR2 YFSETQ. The CDR3 extends over 20 amino acids. In nucleotides, the CDR3 is TGCGCCAGCAGCCACTTATTTTCCCGGGGGCCCTTTTATAGCAATCAGCCCCAGCATTTT. This gives the protein CASSHLFSRGPFYSNQPQHF.

This rearrangement joins TRBV5-6 to TRBJ2-7; 8 bases line up with TRBD1. This CDR3 contains 16 residues. Trimming removed 3 bases from V and 0 bases from J; junction bases left unmatched: 8. The germline V gene has CDR1 SGHDT and CDR2 YYEEEE. This CDR3 is CASSWGTGSSSYEQYF. The CDR3 DNA is TGTGCCAGCAGCTGGGGGACAGGTTCAAGCTCCTACGAGCAGTACTTC.

The chain joins TRBV28 to TRBJ2-1, with 7 bases fitting TRBD2. The CDR3 is 14 residues long. V shed 5 bases and J 8 bases; nucleotides not matched to a gene: 9. The V gene's germline CDR1 is MDHEN and CDR2 SYDVKM. In DNA form, the CDR3 reads TGTGCCAGCAGTCCTCGGGGAGGGAGGGATGAGCAGTTCTTC. This encodes CASSPRGGRDEQFF.

This rearrangement joins TRBV14 to TRBJ2-7; 10 bases line up with TRBD2. The trim removed 2 bases at V and 4 bases at J, leaving 14 bases unmatched. Germline V gene lookup returns CDR1 SGHDN and CDR2 FVKESK. This CDR3 region has 18 residues. CDR3 sequence (DNA): TGTGCCAGCAGCCAAAGATATCCCTCGACTAGCGGGTCGTACGAGCAGTACTTC. This translates into CASSQRYPSTSGSYEQYF.

The chain carries TRBV15 and TRBJ2-1, with D unresolved. V was clipped by 5 bases and J by 8 bases, with 16 bases between them. This CDR3 is 14 amino acids long. The germline CDR1 and CDR2 sequences are LNHNV and YYDKDF (reference sequence). The CDR3 DNA follows: TGTGCCACCAGCGGCAATACCTTCGGTGATGAGCAGTTCTTC. This codes for CATSGNTFGDEQFF.

This chain links TRBV19 with TRBJ1-5; D uncertain. V lost 1 base and J 12 bases, leaving 16 bases between the germline ends. CDR1 is LNHDA and CDR2 is SQIVND in the germline V gene (reference sequence). The CDR3 covers 14 residues. This CDR3 is CASSIGGIVGVQHF. CDR3 in DNA: TGTGCCAGTAGTATAGGGGGAATCGTCGGGGTCCAGCATTTT.

CDR3 in amino acids: CARSLTWDNEQFF. DNA for the CDR3: TGTGCCAGAAGCTTGACTTGGGACAATGAGCAGTTCTTC. The chain uses TRBV5-3 and TRBJ2-1; D remains unclear. TRBV5-3 is assigned to the ORF class and has an uncertain function. Trimming stripped 1 base from V and 5 bases from J, with 7 bases between. This CDR3 is 13 amino acids long.

The rearrangement uses TRBV18 and TRBJ2-7, with a possible D match to TRBD2 (6 bases). V dropped 2 bases and J dropped 0 bases, with 11 bases sitting between them. The CDR3 totals 15 residues. CDR1 is KGHSH, CDR2 LQKENI, per germline. This CDR3 reads CASSPTAGSSYEQYF. As DNA, the CDR3 is TGTGCCAGCTCACCAACGGCGGGGAGCTCCTACGAGCAGTACTTC.

The chain couples TRBV28 to TRBJ2-7; 11 bases map to TRBD2. Germline assignment: CDR1 MDHEN and CDR2 SYDVKM. The ends lost 3 bases at V and 3 bases at J; junction bases unmatched: 4. This CDR3 contains 15 residues. The CDR3 region is CASSLPGTSGYEQYF. The CDR3 coding sequence is TGTGCCAGCAGTTTGCCCGGGACTAGCGGCTACGAGCAGTACTTC.

V usage is TRBV4-3 and J usage is TRBJ2-2; maybe TRBD2 (6 bases). This CDR3 spans 19 amino acids. Germline CDR1 is LGHNA and CDR2 is YSLEER. Trimming took 2 bases from V and 7 from J, leaving 26 bases between them. Here the CDR3 DNA reads TGCGCCAGCAGCCAAATTATCCCGGCTGCGGTGGGGGGAGGCGGGGAGCTGTTTTTT. Protein product: CASSQIIPAAVGGGGELFF.

V and J are TRBV27 and TRBJ2-2; D gene unclear. V was clipped by 3 bases and J by 2 bases, with 7 bases between them. This CDR3 comprises 14 residues. From germline, CDR1 is MNHEY and CDR2 SMNVEV (reference sequence). CDR3 nucleotide sequence: TGTGCCAGCAGTTTTAGTACTAACACCGGGGAGCTGTTTTTT. Protein sequence: CASSFSTNTGELFF.

The gene calls are TRBV11-2 and TRBJ2-2, with D unresolved. Between the trimmed V and J ends, which lost 4 bases and 0 bases, there was a span of 15 bases. This CDR3 has 17 residues. Looked up from germline, CDR1 is SGHAT and CDR2 is FQNNGV. Written as DNA, the CDR3 is TGTGCCAGCAGCTCCCGGCCTTTACCGGCGAACACCGGGGAGCTGTTTTTT. Its protein product is CASSSRPLPANTGELFF.

The V call is TRBV2, the J call TRBJ1-5; D is unclear. V was pared by 5 bases and J by 0 bases, with 14 bases between. Germline lookup yields CDR1 SNHLY and CDR2 FYNNEI. This CDR3 comprises 16 residues. CDR3 in DNA: TGTGCCAGCAGTCTCGTCTTGTCAGTTAGCAATCAGCCCCAGCATTTT. Its translation: CASSLVLSVSNQPQHF.

The V and J genes are TRBV28 and TRBJ2-7, with D tentatively TRBD1 (5 bases). V was pared by 5 bases and J by 3 bases, with 14 bases between. The CDR3 is 14 residues long. Germline CDR1 and CDR2: MDHEN and SYDVKM. CDR3 loop: CASSLDSAVYEQYF. CDR3 nucleotides: TGTGCCAGCAGTCTCGACAGTGCGGTCTACGAGCAGTACTTC.

With respect to this clone: The sample carries other DNA sequences with the same CDR3. The genes are TRBV9 and TRBJ2-2; D is unresolved. V was trimmed by 0 bases and J by 1 base, leaving 4 bases between them. CDR3 size: 14 residues. Germline-derived CDR1 and CDR2 are SGDLS and YYNGEE. CDR3: CASSVGGNTGELFF. The DNA of the CDR3 is TGTGCCAGCAGCGTAGGAGGGAACACCGGGGAGCTGTTTTTT.

The chain uses TRBV5-5 and TRBJ2-7, with 7 bases identical to TRBD1. The V gene end was trimmed by 3 bases and the J gene end by 1 base; junction bases not matched to a gene: 10. The CDR3 sequence is 16 residues long. Per the germline V gene, CDR1 is SGHKS and CDR2 is YYEKEE (reference sequence). CDR3 sequence: CASSSTGALFSYEQYF. CDR3 in DNA: TGTGCCAGCAGCTCTACAGGGGCGTTGTTTTCCTACGAGCAGTACTTC.

The rearrangement joins TRBV6-5 to TRBJ1-2, with 8 bases lining up with TRBD1. After removal of 7 bases from V and 7 bases from J, the junction contained 5 bases not matched to a gene. The CDR3 consists of 12 residues. Per the germline V gene, CDR1 is MNHEY and CDR2 is SVGAGI. The CDR3 DNA reads TGTGCCAGCACGCAGGGGGCGCGTGGCTACACCTTC. Translated: CASTQGARGYTF.